One and the same sample provided the 10 T cell receptor beta chains below, sequenced in a study of T cells in narcolepsy. Profiled with immunoSEQ multiplex PCR; TCRdb holds only in-frame clones, not every one. Here the sample spans approximately 32,000 clones, around 82% being singletons. Sequenced sample: CD45RA- memory CD4+ T cells from PBMCs. These receptors all stem from a human donor with narcolepsy.

The chain employs TRBV4-1 and TRBJ2-7, with 12 nucleotides matching TRBD2. This CDR3 is built from 19 residues. V lost 6 bases and J lost 0; bases outside the gene matches: 15. Germline V gene lookup returns CDR1 MGHRA and CDR2 YSYEKL. For the CDR3, the DNA is TGCGCCAGCAGACCAAGTATCACTAGCGGGGGGCCTCCCTCCTACGAGCAGTACTTC. Translated: CASRPSITSGGPPSYEQYF.

The chain is built from TRBV14 and TRBJ1-1; maybe TRBD1 (5 bases). This CDR3 has 14 residues. V lost 3 bases, J lost 6 bases, and 14 bases lay in between. Germline V gives CDR1 SGHDN, CDR2 FVKESK. CDR3 in amino acids: CASSQGFGGAEAFF. The CDR3 region has the DNA TGTGCCAGCAGCCAGGGGTTTGGAGGGGCTGAAGCTTTCTTT.

The V gene is TRBV5-1, the J gene TRBJ2-2, with 7 bases lining up with TRBD1. There are 16 residues in the CDR3. Unmatched junction bases numbered 9, after V lost 3 bases and J lost 4 bases. Germline V gives CDR1 SGHRS, CDR2 YFSETQ. The CDR3 bases are TGCGCCAGCAGCTACGGGACAGCGGCTCGCACCGGGGAGCTGTTTTTT. As protein: CASSYGTAARTGELFF.

As regards this clone: The sample has other DNA sequences that encode this CDR3 too. The chain has TRBV20-1 and TRBJ2-1; no reliable D call. The CDR3 is 11 residues long. Trimming took 6 bases from V and 7 from J, leaving 10 bases between them. Germline-derived CDR1 and CDR2 are DFQATT and SNEGSKA (reference sequence). Here the CDR3 reads CSASSYNEQFF. CDR3 nucleotide sequence: TGCAGTGCCAGCAGTTATAATGAGCAGTTCTTC.

The J gene is TRBJ2-1, the V gene TRBV28, with TRBD2 matching 10 bases. Germline trimming cut 3 bases from V and 9 bases from J; bases unmatched to any gene: 5. Germline CDR1 and CDR2: MDHEN and SYDVKM. This CDR3 is 14 amino acids long. The CDR3 nucleotides read TGTGCCAGCAGTTTGGGATTAGCGGGAGGTGAGCAGTTCTTC. It encodes CASSLGLAGGEQFF.

The CDR3 here is CASSNIQETQYF. CDR3 sequence (DNA): TGTGCCAGTAGTAACATACAAGAGACCCAGTACTTC. The rearrangement uses TRBV19 and TRBJ2-5; D is unresolved. CDR3 length equals 12 residues. Trimming removed 4 bases from V and 2 bases from J, with 5 bases in between. From germline, CDR1 is LNHDA and CDR2 SQIVND (reference sequence).

Regarding this clone: Relative to the germline gene, one junction end is altered; a read error may explain this. This chain links TRBV12-5 with TRBJ1-1; a possible D gene is TRBD1 (6 bases). Germline assignment: CDR1 LGHNT and CDR2 FRNRAP. This CDR3 contains 15 residues. CDR3 in amino acids: CASGLGRGGNAEAFF. The CDR3 nucleotides read TGTGCTAGTGGTTTGGGAAGAGGGGGGAACGCTGAAGCTTTCTTT.

This chain connects TRBV28 to TRBJ1-2, with D hard to call. Germline CDR1 and CDR2: MDHEN and SYDVKM. This CDR3 contains 12 residues. V lost 2 bases and J 8 bases, leaving 9 bases between the germline ends. The CDR3 here is CASSLTTGGYTF. The CDR3 DNA follows: TGTGCCAGCAGTTTAACCACCGGGGGCTACACCTTC.

The chain links TRBV5-1 to TRBJ1-3; TRBD1 might be the D (6 bases). CDR1 and CDR2 from the germline V gene are SGHRS and YFSETQ. V lost 0 bases to trimming and J lost 4 bases, with 17 bases between them. This CDR3 is 17 amino acids long. The CDR3 DNA reads as TGCGCCAGCAGCTTGGCAATTACAGGGCTCGGGGGAAACACCATATATTTT. It codes for CASSLAITGLGGNTIYF.

The V gene is TRBV19, the J gene TRBJ2-5, with 7 bases lining up with TRBD1. V gave up 3 bases and J gave up 5 bases; unmatched junction bases: 9. Germline CDR1 and CDR2: LNHDA and SQIVND (reference sequence). The CDR3 covers 15 residues. The CDR3 region has the DNA TGTGCCAGTAGTATCCAAAACAGGGGCGGGGAGACCCAGTACTTC. As protein: CASSIQNRGGETQYF.